The 24 T cell receptor beta chains reported below all come from one sample, sequenced in a study of breast tumors, draining lymph nodes, adjacent tissues. TCRdb fed the multiplex PCR reads into MiXCR, producing one record per CDR3 protein. The profile shows approximately 63,000 distinct CDR3 sequences, around 52% of them singletons. The sequenced material came from breast tumor tissue. The receptors were sampled from a female donor with breast cancer. Some clones in this sample may be carry-over from other donors' samples.

The chain links TRBV4-3 to TRBJ1-6; D may be TRBD1 (6 bases). Germline V gene lookup returns CDR1 LGHNA and CDR2 YSLEER. V was trimmed by 1 base and J by 0 bases, leaving 16 bases between them. The CDR3 runs to 19 residues. Here the CDR3 DNA reads TGCGCCAGCAGCCAAGGGACAGCGCTTCCAAGCTCCTATAATTCACCCCTCCACTTT. This translates into CASSQGTALPSSYNSPLHF.

This chain connects TRBV2 to TRBJ2-7; 11 bases line up with TRBD2. The CDR3 extends over 18 amino acids. Germline assignment: CDR1 SNHLY and CDR2 FYNNEI. J was trimmed by 4 bases and V by 7 bases; bases with no gene match: 18. The CDR3 nucleotides read TGTGCCAGCATGGCTGGGCTAGCGGGAGGACATTCCTCTTACGAGCAGTACTTC. Translated: CASMAGLAGGHSSYEQYF. Looking up the rest from reference TRBV2 and TRBJ2-7 gives the full variable domain: EPEVTQTPSHQVTQMGQEVILRCVPISNHLYFYWYRQILGQKVEFLVSFYNNEISEKSEIFDDQFSVERPDGSNFTLKIRSTKLEDSAMYFCASMAGLAGGHSSYEQYFGPGTRLTVT.

This chain connects TRBV11-2 to TRBJ2-1, with TRBD1 matching over 8 bases. The V and J ends lost 5 bases and 10 bases, in that order; junction bases with no gene match: 4. CDR1 is SGHAT, CDR2 FQNNGV, per germline. CDR3 size: 12 residues. The chain's CDR3 is CASSRDRSEQFF. In nucleotides, the CDR3 is TGTGCCAGCAGCCGGGACAGGAGCGAGCAGTTCTTC. The full variable domain, in which reference TRBV11-2 and TRBJ2-1 provide the parts outside the CDR3, is EAGVAQSPRYKIIEKRQSVAFWCNPISGHATLYWYQQILGQGPKLLIQFQNNGVVDDSQLPKDRFSAERLKGVDSTLKIQPAKLEDSAVYLCASSRDRSEQFFGPGTRLTVL.

The sample holds a few counts of this clonotype. This rearrangement joins TRBV6-5 to TRBJ2-5, with 7 bases aligning to TRBD2. After removal of 6 bases from V and 0 bases from J, the junction contained 7 bases not matched to a gene. The CDR3 runs to 15 residues. In germline, CDR1 is MNHEY, CDR2 SVGAGI. The CDR3 sequence: CASRPSGTNQETQYF. DNA for the CDR3: TGTGCCAGCAGGCCCTCCGGGACTAACCAAGAGACCCAGTACTTC.

The rearrangement joins TRBV2 to TRBJ1-4, with 10 bases aligning to TRBD1. CDR1 SNHLY and CDR2 FYNNEI come from the germline V gene. The CDR3 is 18 residues long. Germline trimming cut 4 bases from V and 8 bases from J; bases unmatched to any gene: 16. CDR3 in DNA: TGTGCCAGCAGTGGTGGACAGCCGGGACAGGGGTGGGACGAAAAACTGTTTTTT. It translates to CASSGGQPGQGWDEKLFF.

J is TRBJ2-5 and V is TRBV20-1, with a possible D match to TRBD1 (6 bases). CDR1 and CDR2 from the germline V gene are DFQATT and SNEGSKA (reference sequence). The CDR3 loop spans 14 amino acids. Trimming took off 3 bases at V and 1 base at J, with 12 bases between the two ends. For the CDR3, the DNA is TGCAGTGCTAGGACAGGACAGCCCCAAGAGACCCAGTACTTC. This gives the protein CSARTGQPQETQYF.

The chain joins TRBV4-2 to TRBJ1-1; 7 nucleotides align to TRBD1. CDR3 length equals 16 residues. V lost 4 bases and J lost 3; bases outside the gene matches: 11. CDR1 is LGHNA, CDR2 YNFKEQ, per germline. DNA of the CDR3: TGTGCCAGCAGCCGTCCGGGGGGACAGCTATACACTGAAGCTTTCTTT. Its translation is CASSRPGGQLYTEAFF.

V gene TRBV20-1 combines with J gene TRBJ2-5; 8 nucleotides agree with TRBD2. Germline V gene lookup returns CDR1 DFQATT and CDR2 SNEGSKA (reference sequence). The CDR3 has 11 residues. The V segment lost 7 bases and the J segment 4 bases; nucleotides outside the gene matches: 2. The CDR3, as DNA: TGCAGTGTAAGCGGGGGAGAGACCCAGTACTTC. Its translation: CSVSGGETQYF.

This clonotype was observed many times. The rearrangement uses TRBV15 and TRBJ2-7; 8 nucleotides agree with TRBD2. The CDR3 is 15 amino acids. Germline-derived CDR1 and CDR2 are LNHNV and YYDKDF (reference sequence). V dropped 0 bases and J dropped 4; count of bases not matched to a gene: 5. DNA for the CDR3: TGTGCCACCAGCAGAGAAAGCGGGAGTAGGTACGAGCAGTACTTC. The encoded protein is CATSRESGSRYEQYF.

This clonotype was seen ten or more times. A much larger clone differs by one base, so this may be a read error. Here the CDR3 DNA reads TGTGCCAGCAGCCCAAATGTGGGGGTTCACGAGCAGTCCTTC. Translating it yields CASSPNVGVHEQSF. V and J are TRBV9 and TRBJ2-7, with D possibly called TRBD1 or TRBD2 (5 bases each). Germline loops: CDR1 SGDLS, CDR2 YYNGEE. The CDR3 is 14 amino acids.

The chain combines TRBV5-1 with TRBJ1-2, with D uncertain. Trimming removed 0 bases from V and 5 bases from J, with 17 bases in between. CDR1 is SGHRS and CDR2 is YFSETQ in the germline V gene. The CDR3 sequence is 16 residues long. The CDR3 sequence: CASSLVTKRSDYGYTF. CDR3 sequence (DNA): TGCGCCAGCAGCTTGGTCACTAAGCGATCCGATTATGGCTACACCTTC.

Worth noting for this clonotype: A single base separates this from a much larger clone, so it may be a read error. V usage is TRBV6-5 and J usage is TRBJ1-6, with D perhaps TRBD1 (5 bases). Trimming removed 5 bases from V and 7 bases from J, with 15 bases in between. Per germline, CDR1 MNHEY and CDR2 SVGAGI. The CDR3 consists of 15 residues. This CDR3 reads CASSHSLQGNSPLHF. The CDR3 bases are TGTGCCAGCAGTCATTCTCTCCAGGGAAATTCACCCCTCCACTTT.

This rearrangement joins TRBV20-1 to TRBJ2-1; 9 bases match TRBD2. The trim removed 0 bases at V and 6 bases at J, leaving 3 bases unmatched. The CDR3 runs 14 residues. Germline loops: CDR1 DFQATT, CDR2 SNEGSKA (reference sequence). The CDR3 sequence: CSARDAGGLNEQFF. CDR3 coding DNA: TGCAGTGCTAGAGATGCGGGGGGGCTCAATGAGCAGTTCTTC.

With respect to this clonotype: A much larger clone sits a single nucleotide away, making a read error possible. The V and J genes are TRBV11-2 and TRBJ1-2, with D unresolved. The V end was cut by 2 bases, the J end by 8 bases, with 18 bases between. The CDR3 extends over 15 amino acids. The V gene's germline CDR1 is SGHAT and CDR2 FQNNGV. The DNA of the CDR3 is TGTGCCAGCAGCTTACGGCCCACAGCGGATGAAGGCTACACCTTC. This encodes CASSLRPTADEGYTF.

This clonotype has a handful of counts. The chain joins TRBV5-8 to TRBJ2-3; D is undetermined. Germline V gene data show CDR1 as SGHTS and CDR2 as YDEGEE. The CDR3 extends over 12 amino acids. The germline V and J ends were trimmed by 5 bases and 4 bases, with 8 bases remaining between them. The CDR3 loop reads CASSLPADTQYF. CDR3 coding DNA: TGTGCCAGCAGTCTCCCGGCAGATACGCAGTATTTT.

This clonotype was seen many times. This sequence joins TRBV13 and TRBJ1-6; D is uncertain. CDR1 and CDR2 (germline): PRHDT, FYEKMQ (reference sequence). V was cut by 2 bases and J by 7 bases, with 3 bases left in between. The CDR3 extends over 12 amino acids. CDR3 sequence (DNA): TGTGCCAGCAGCTTAATGAATTCACCCCTCCACTTT. Translation gives CASSLMNSPLHF.

This chain connects TRBV24-1 to TRBJ2-5; possibly TRBD2 for D (6 bases). Deletions cut 5 bases from V and 1 base from J, with 13 bases between. CDR3 length: 15 residues. Germline V CDR1 and CDR2: KGHDR, SFDVKD. The CDR3 nucleotides are TGTGCCACCAGTGTGTGGAGGGAATCCCAAGAGACCCAGTACTTC. It translates to CATSVWRESQETQYF.

This chain uses TRBV7-9 with TRBJ1-2; D call uncertain. Germline V CDR1 and CDR2: SEHNR, FQNEAQ (reference sequence). The length of the CDR3 is 13 residues. V was pared by 3 bases and J by 4 bases, with 9 bases between. In DNA, the CDR3 is TGTGCCAGCAGCTTCTCGGGGTTCTATGGCTACACCTTC. Translation gives CASSFSGFYGYTF.

The chain has TRBV2 and TRBJ2-1, with 14 bases fitting TRBD2. Germline V lookup: CDR1 SNHLY, CDR2 FYNNEI. V trimming: 6 bases; J trimming: 2 bases; junction bases outside the gene matches: 3. The length of the CDR3 is 16 residues. CDR3 region: CASREGLAGAYNEQFF. CDR3 nucleotides: TGTGCCAGCAGAGAGGGACTAGCGGGAGCCTACAATGAGCAGTTCTTC.

This clonotype appeared many times. J is TRBJ2-2 and V is TRBV6-4; no clear D. The CDR3 length is 15 residues. V was clipped by 7 bases and J by 0 bases, with 12 bases between them. Germline CDR1 MRHNA, CDR2 SNTAGT. This chain's CDR3 is CASKPASPNTGELFF. CDR3 coding DNA: TGTGCCAGCAAACCAGCCAGCCCGAACACCGGGGAGCTGTTTTTT.

The chain recombines TRBV7-3 with TRBJ2-5, with D perhaps assigned TRBD1 or TRBD2 (6 bases each). Germline CDR1 is SGHTA and CDR2 is FQGTGA. Trimming took off 5 bases at V and 1 base at J, with 14 bases between the two ends. CDR3 length: 15 amino acids. The CDR3 sequence is CASSQGPAGQETQYF. The CDR3 DNA sequence: TGTGCCAGCAGCCAGGGGCCAGCGGGCCAAGAGACCCAGTACTTC. The whole variable domain, filled in from reference TRBV7-3 and TRBJ2-5, reads GAGVSQTPSNKVTEKGKYVELRCDPISGHTALYWYRQSLGQGPEFLIYFQGTGAADDSGLPNDRFFAVRPEGSVSTLKIQRTERGDSAVYLCASSQGPAGQETQYFGPGTRLLVL.

Many counts were recorded for this clonotype. This chain uses TRBV14 with TRBJ2-1; D uncertain. This CDR3 spans 13 amino acids. Trimming stripped 0 bases from V and 9 bases from J, with 9 bases between. Germline V CDR1 and CDR2: SGHDN, FVKESK. For the CDR3, the DNA is TGTGCCAGCAGCCAAGATCTGGGGTCTGAGCAGTTCTTC. Protein: CASSQDLGSEQFF.

This rearrangement joins TRBV7-9 to TRBJ2-7; 10 nucleotides align to TRBD2. CDR3 length equals 14 residues. CDR1 and CDR2 (germline): SEHNR, FQNEAQ (reference sequence). Unmatched junction bases numbered 3, after V lost 3 bases and J lost 4 bases. The CDR3: CASSFGSGRYEQYF. The CDR3 region has the DNA TGTGCCAGCAGCTTTGGTAGCGGGAGGTACGAGCAGTACTTC.

The rearrangement joins TRBV19 to TRBJ2-7, with TRBD2 identical over 9 bases. The CDR3 spans 12 residues. V trimming: 10 bases; J trimming: 5 bases; junction bases outside the gene matches: 6. Germline V lookup: CDR1 LNHDA, CDR2 SQIVND (reference sequence). The CDR3 DNA reads as TGTGCCACCCAGCGGGGGGTCGACGAGCAGTACTTC. Translation: CATQRGVDEQYF. Full variable domain (missing parts from reference TRBV19 and TRBJ2-7): DGGITQSPKYLFRKEGQNVTLSCEQNLNHDAMYWYRQDPGQGLRLIYYSQIVNDFQKGDIAEGYSVSREKKESFPLTVTSAQKNPTAFYLCATQRGVDEQYFGPGTRLTVT.